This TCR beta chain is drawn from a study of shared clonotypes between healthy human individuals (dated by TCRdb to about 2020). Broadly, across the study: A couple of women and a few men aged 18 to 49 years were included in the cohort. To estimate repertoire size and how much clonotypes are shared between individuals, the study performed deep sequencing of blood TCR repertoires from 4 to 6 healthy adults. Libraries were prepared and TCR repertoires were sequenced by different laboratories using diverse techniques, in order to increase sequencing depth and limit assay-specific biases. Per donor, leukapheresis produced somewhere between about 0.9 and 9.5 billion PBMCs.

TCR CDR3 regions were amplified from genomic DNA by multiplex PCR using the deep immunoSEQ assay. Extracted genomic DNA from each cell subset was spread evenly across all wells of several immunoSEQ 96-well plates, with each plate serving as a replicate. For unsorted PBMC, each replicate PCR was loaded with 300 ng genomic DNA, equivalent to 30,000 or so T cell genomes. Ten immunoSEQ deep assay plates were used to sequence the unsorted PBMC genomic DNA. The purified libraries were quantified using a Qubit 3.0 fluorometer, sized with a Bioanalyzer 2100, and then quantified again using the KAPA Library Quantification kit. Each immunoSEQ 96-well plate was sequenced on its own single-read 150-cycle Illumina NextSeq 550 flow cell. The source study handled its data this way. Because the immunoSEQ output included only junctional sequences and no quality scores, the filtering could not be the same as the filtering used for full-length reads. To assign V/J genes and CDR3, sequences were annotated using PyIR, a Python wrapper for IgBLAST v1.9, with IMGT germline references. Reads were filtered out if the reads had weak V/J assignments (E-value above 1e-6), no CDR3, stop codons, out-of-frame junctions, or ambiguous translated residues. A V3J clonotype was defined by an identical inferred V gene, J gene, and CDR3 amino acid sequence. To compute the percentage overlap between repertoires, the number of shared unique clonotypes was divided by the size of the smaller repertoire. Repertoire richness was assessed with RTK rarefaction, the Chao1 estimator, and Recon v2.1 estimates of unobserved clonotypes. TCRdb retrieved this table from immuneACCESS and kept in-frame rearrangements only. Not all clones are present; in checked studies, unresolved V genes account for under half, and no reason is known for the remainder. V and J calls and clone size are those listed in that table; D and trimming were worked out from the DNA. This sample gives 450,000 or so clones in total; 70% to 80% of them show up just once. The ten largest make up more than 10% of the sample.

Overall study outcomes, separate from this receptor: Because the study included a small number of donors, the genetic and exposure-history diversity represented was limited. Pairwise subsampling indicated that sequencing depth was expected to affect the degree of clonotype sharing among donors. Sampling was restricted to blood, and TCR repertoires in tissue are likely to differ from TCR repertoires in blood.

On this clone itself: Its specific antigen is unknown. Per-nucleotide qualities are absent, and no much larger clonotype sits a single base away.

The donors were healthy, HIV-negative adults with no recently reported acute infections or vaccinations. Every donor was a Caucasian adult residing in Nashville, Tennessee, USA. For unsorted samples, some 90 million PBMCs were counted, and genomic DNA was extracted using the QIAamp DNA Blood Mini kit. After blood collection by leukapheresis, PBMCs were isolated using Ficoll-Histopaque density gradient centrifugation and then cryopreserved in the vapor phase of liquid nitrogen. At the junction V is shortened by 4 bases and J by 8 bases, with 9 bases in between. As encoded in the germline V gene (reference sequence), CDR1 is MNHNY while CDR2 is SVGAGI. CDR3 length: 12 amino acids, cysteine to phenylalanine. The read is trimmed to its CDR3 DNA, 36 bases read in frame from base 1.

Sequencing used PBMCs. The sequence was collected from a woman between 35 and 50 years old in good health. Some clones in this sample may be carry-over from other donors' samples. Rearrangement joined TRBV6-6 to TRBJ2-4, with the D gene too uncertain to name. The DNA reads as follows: TGTGCCAGCAGTTTGAGTTTGGACATTCAGTACTTC. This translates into CASSLSLDIQYF.